These T cell receptor beta chains were read from a single sample in a study of neoadjuvant anti-PD-1 for oral cavity cancer. The method was immunoSEQ multiplex PCR; TCRdb's version includes in-frame clones alone and lacks a portion of them. The sample lists approximately 17,000 clones; under 75% were seen once. The material sequenced was PBMCs, taken before nivolumab (anti-PD-1) treatment. The receptors here all came from a person aged 40 to 85 with oral cavity squamous cell carcinoma. Both conserved end residues are part of each CDR3. Fields, in order: CDR3 DNA, CDR3 protein, J gene, V gene, clone size, D gene. D genes are given only for firm matches. Not all rows give a size; the values are once, few, many and, for expanded clones, a class.

TGTGCCAGCAGCCAGGGGAAGGTCTCATATGGCTACACCTTC | CASSQGKVSYGYTF | TRBJ1-2 | TRBV6-5 | few | .
TGTGCCAGCAGTGAATCAGGCCTAACTAATGAAAAACTGTTTTTT | CASSESGLTNEKLFF | TRBJ1-4 | TRBV25-1 | once | .
TGTGCCAGCACCCGTTACGAGCAGTACTTC | CASTRYEQYF | TRBJ2-7 | TRBV2 | few | .
TGTGCCAGCAGCTTAGGAGAGGGATACTACGAGCAGTACTTC | CASSLGEGYYEQYF | TRBJ2-7 | TRBV7-9 | . | .
TGTGCCAGCAGCGTAGCGGCTAGCGGGAGACACGAGCAGTACTTC | CASSVAASGRHEQYF | TRBJ2-7 | TRBV9 | few | TRBD2
TGCGCCAGCAGCTTTGGCAGCGGGGGCTACACCTTC | CASSFGSGGYTF | TRBJ1-2 | TRBV5-1 | . | .
TGTGCCAGCAGCTTGCAGGGGGCGATTGGCAATCAGCCCCAGCATTTT | CASSLQGAIGNQPQHF | TRBJ1-5 | TRBV7-9 | . | TRBD1
TGTGCCTGGAGCCTGCTAGCGACAGATACGCAGTATTTT | CAWSLLATDTQYF | TRBJ2-3 | TRBV30 | . | .
TGTGCCAGCAGCGCCGGGACTAGCGGGCAAGAGACCCAGTACTTC | CASSAGTSGQETQYF | TRBJ2-5 | TRBV7-9 | . | TRBD2
TGCGCCAGCAGCCAAGGACCCGGACAGGGCCATGAAAAACTGTTTTTT | CASSQGPGQGHEKLFF | TRBJ1-4 | TRBV4-1 | . | TRBD1
TGTGCCAGCAGTGAACAGGGGGCCCTCTCTGGGGGCTACACCTTC | CASSEQGALSGGYTF | TRBJ1-2 | TRBV2 | . | TRBD1
TGTGCCAGCGGACCCACTTTAGGGGTTAGATCGAACACCGGGGAGCTGTTTTTT | CASGPTLGVRSNTGELFF | TRBJ2-2 | TRBV25-1 | . | .
TGTGCCAGCGGACGCCCGGGGGGTGCGAACTATGGCTACACCTTC | CASGRPGGANYGYTF | TRBJ1-2 | TRBV27 | . | .
TGTGCCAGCAGCCTCCAATACAATGAGCAGTTCTTC | CASSLQYNEQFF | TRBJ2-1 | TRBV11-3 | . | .
TGTGCCACCCAGCCCCCGGGACAGGGTCTCAGGGAGCAGTTCTTC | CATQPPGQGLREQFF | TRBJ2-1 | TRBV19 | . | TRBD1
TGCGCCAGCAGCCAGAGGGACGTGGGCACTGAAGCTTTCTTT | CASSQRDVGTEAFF | TRBJ1-1 | TRBV5-1 | once | .
TGTGCCAGCAGTTTCCAGGGCAATCAGCCCCAGCATTTT | CASSFQGNQPQHF | TRBJ1-5 | TRBV27 | . | .
TGTGCCAGCAGTGGAGACAGGGGGCATCACGAGCAGTACTTC | CASSGDRGHHEQYF | TRBJ2-7 | TRBV25-1 | . | TRBD1
TGCGCCAGCAGCTTACTGGGGGCCGACACTGAAGCTTTCTTT | CASSLLGADTEAFF | TRBJ1-1 | TRBV5-1 | once | .
TGTGCCAGCAGTTATTGGGGAGGGGACACTGAAGCTTTCTTT | CASSYWGGDTEAFF | TRBJ1-1 | TRBV6-6 | . | .
TGCAGCGTTGAAAACACTGAAGCTTTCTTT | CSVENTEAFF | TRBJ1-1 | TRBV29-1 | few | .
TGTGCCAGCAGTGATTCCAGCCGCACAGATACGCAGTATTTT | CASSDSSRTDTQYF | TRBJ2-3 | TRBV2 | . | .
TGCGCCAGCAGCTTTGCAGGTGGAGGGAACATTCAGTACTTC | CASSFAGGGNIQYF | TRBJ2-4 | TRBV5-1 | . | .
TGTGCCAGCTCGGGGGTGGGGAAGACCCAGTACTTC | CASSGVGKTQYF | TRBJ2-5 | TRBV13 | . | .
TGTGCCAGCAGTGCCCACCTGGCTAGCGTAGTCTACAATGAGCAGTTCTTC | CASSAHLASVVYNEQFF | TRBJ2-1 | TRBV6-1 | . | .
TGCGCCAGCAGCCAAGATCCGGCTAGTACATACAATGAGCAGTTCTTC | CASSQDPASTYNEQFF | TRBJ2-1 | TRBV4-1 | . | .
TGCGCCAGCAGCCAGACTTCACACTCTGGGGCCAACGTCCTGACTTTC | CASSQTSHSGANVLTF | TRBJ2-6 | TRBV5-1 | once | .
TGTGCCAGCAGCTTGAGGCCTCTCTATGGCTACACCTTC | CASSLRPLYGYTF | TRBJ1-2 | TRBV5-6 | . | .
TGCGCCAGCAGCCAAGGGGCGACAGGGCGTGATGGGAACACTGAAGCTTTCTTT | CASSQGATGRDGNTEAFF | TRBJ1-1 | TRBV4-1 | . | TRBD1
TGTGCCAGCAGTGAAGTGAGTAGTCAGCCCCAGCATTTT | CASSEVSSQPQHF | TRBJ1-5 | TRBV6-1 | . | .
TGCAGTGCCGGGGGCGCGGGTGGCTACACCTTC | CSAGGAGGYTF | TRBJ1-2 | TRBV20-1 | few | .
TGTGCCAGCAGCTTAGGCCTCAGGGGGCCGGCAAGCGGGGAGCTGTTTTTT | CASSLGLRGPASGELFF | TRBJ2-2 | TRBV11-2 | few | TRBD1
TGCAGCGTTGATGAAGGGGCTTACGAGCAGTACTTC | CSVDEGAYEQYF | TRBJ2-7 | TRBV29-1 | . | .
TGCGCCAGCAGCCAAGAGGGTGGGGGGGCACGCACCTACTTCCTAGCCAAAAACATTCAGTACTTC | CASSQEGGGARTYFLAKNIQYF | TRBJ2-4 | TRBV4-1 | . | .
TGTGCCAGCAGTAGAACAGATACGCAGTATTTT | CASSRTDTQYF | TRBJ2-3 | TRBV6-1 | . | .